Here is one TCR beta chain with its context. The data were obtained in a study of blood T cell repertoires in COVID-19. Whole-study context: Samples came from the United States, Italy and Spain, spanning acute and convalescent COVID-19.

TCRdb keeps only in-frame clones here, not all; method: immunoSEQ multiplex PCR. The table records tens of thousands of clones, roughly 72% of them present only once. Germline V gene data show CDR1 as MNHEY and CDR2 as SMNVEV (reference sequence). V lost 6 bases and J lost 8; bases outside the gene matches: 10. CDR3 length equals 16 residues. The sequencing input was peripheral blood. The genes are TRBV27 and TRBJ1-6, with 10 positions matching TRBD1. The receptor was isolated from a woman between 45 and 60 years old with active or convalescent COVID-19. Here the CDR3 reads CASRESWGQGYSPLHF. CDR3 nucleotide sequence: TGTGCCAGCAGGGAATCATGGGGACAGGGGTATTCACCCCTCCACTTT.